This T cell receptor beta chain was recorded in a study of shared clonotypes between healthy human individuals. Whole-study findings and limits: Tissues were not sampled, only blood, and their repertoires likely differ.

Sequencing was performed with immunoSEQ multiplex PCR; in TCRdb, only in-frame clones are kept and a portion is missing. In the table there are about 680,000 clones, 55% to 85% of which are singletons. Worth noting for this clone: Its antigen is not known.

The sample consisted of memory CD4+ T cells sorted from blood. As to subset: CD45RA-negative fraction. The sequence derives from a woman younger than 45 in good health.

CDR3 sequence: CASSSAGQGNYGYTF. The CDR3 DNA reads as TGTGCCAGCAGTTCCGCAGGGCAGGGTAACTATGGCTACACCTTC. V and J are TRBV28 and TRBJ1-2; maybe TRBD1 (5 bases). V was cut by 4 bases and J by 1 base, with 13 bases left in between. Germline V gives CDR1 MDHEN, CDR2 SYDVKM. This CDR3 has 15 amino acids.